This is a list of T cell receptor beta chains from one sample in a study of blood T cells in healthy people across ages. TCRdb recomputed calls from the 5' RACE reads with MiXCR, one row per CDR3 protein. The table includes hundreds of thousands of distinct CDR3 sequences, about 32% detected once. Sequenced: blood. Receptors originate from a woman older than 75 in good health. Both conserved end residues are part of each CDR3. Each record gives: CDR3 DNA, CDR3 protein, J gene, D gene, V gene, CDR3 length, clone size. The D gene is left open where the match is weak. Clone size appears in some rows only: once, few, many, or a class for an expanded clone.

TGCAGTGCTACCCCCAGGGAGGGCGCTGAAGCTTTCTTT CSATPREGAEAFF TRBJ1-1 . TRBV20-1 13 .
TGCAGCGTTCGACTAGCGGGGACCTCCTACAATGAGCAGTTCTTC CSVRLAGTSYNEQFF TRBJ2-1 TRBD2 TRBV29-1 15 many
TGCGCCTGCAGCTTTCTCCGGGACAGCTCCTATGGCTACACCTTC CACSFLRDSSYGYTF TRBJ1-2 TRBD1 TRBV5-1 15 .
TGTGCCAGCAGTGTTCACCCGGGACAGAGCCTTCTAACCCGCACAGATACGCAGTATTTT CASSVHPGQSLLTRTDTQYF TRBJ2-3 TRBD1 TRBV9 20 .
TGCGCCAGCAGGATTACAGGGAGCACGGGGGGAATCCAGTACTTC CASRITGSTGGIQYF TRBJ2-7 . TRBV5-1 15 .
TGTGCCAGCAGTTTAGCAGGAATTAATGAAAAACTGTTTTTT CASSLAGINEKLFF TRBJ1-4 . TRBV12-3/TRBV12-4 14 many
TGTGCCAGCAGTGCGAATCTAGCGGGAGGGTTTGGTGAGCAGTTCTTC CASSANLAGGFGEQFF TRBJ2-1 TRBD2 TRBV2 16 .
TGTGCCACCAGTTTGACAGGGGGACAAGAGACCCAGTACTTC CATSLTGGQETQYF TRBJ2-5 TRBD1 TRBV24-1 14 many
TGTGCCTCCAGCCAGCCCCGGGGGGGCCCAGATACGCAGTATTTT CASSQPRGGPDTQYF TRBJ2-3 TRBD2 TRBV7-2 15 many
TGTGCCAGCAGCCCCGGGGAGTCTTATAATTCACCCCTCCACTTT CASSPGESYNSPLHF TRBJ1-6 . TRBV7-8 15 .
TGTGCCAGCGGCAGGGGGCTATATGGCTACACCTTC CASGRGLYGYTF TRBJ1-2 TRBD1 TRBV28 12 .
TGCAGTGCCTCCACAGGGAACACTGAAGCTTTCTTT CSASTGNTEAFF TRBJ1-1 . TRBV20-1 12 few
TGCAGTGCTAAAACGGACAGGGGAATTCACTATGGCTACACCTTC CSAKTDRGIHYGYTF TRBJ1-2 TRBD1 TRBV20-1 15 .
TGTGCCATCAGACTGACAGGGGGCGAGCAGTACTTC CAIRLTGGEQYF TRBJ2-7 TRBD1 TRBV10-3 12 many
TGTGCCAGCAGCCCGGGACAGGGGATAGGCGAGCAGTACTTC CASSPGQGIGEQYF TRBJ2-7 TRBD1 TRBV5-4 14 many
TGCAGTGCTAGAGCGGCGAGCGGGGGGTGGCAGTTCTTC CSARAASGGWQFF TRBJ2-1 TRBD2 TRBV20-1 13 many
TGTGCCAGCAGCTCAACGGGGCAGGGGGAGCAGTACTTC CASSSTGQGEQYF TRBJ2-5 TRBD1 TRBV7-3 13 .
TGCAGTGCTATCCCCACCTTAGGAGGGGAGAGAAGGAACACTGAAGCTTTCTTT CSAIPTLGGERRNTEAFF TRBJ1-1 . TRBV20-1 18 .
TGTGCCAGCAGCTTAGGCGGGGGACCAAATGAGCAGTTCTTC CASSLGGGPNEQFF TRBJ2-1 TRBD2 TRBV7-2 14 many
TGTGCCAGCAGTCTGAGTGGGGCTGGCTACACCTTC CASSLSGAGYTF TRBJ1-2 . TRBV27 12 .
TGTGCCAGCAGTGACCACCGGGACACTTATAGCAATCAGCCCCAGCATTTT CASSDHRDTYSNQPQHF TRBJ1-5 . TRBV28 17 few
TGCGCCAGCAGCTCGGGGGTAGCGGACCAAAAGGGAGCTTTCTTT CASSSGVADQKGAFF TRBJ1-1 . TRBV5-1 15 .
TGTGCCAGCAGCAAATCGAAAACCCGGGACACCTCTGGCGAGCAGTACTTC CASSKSKTRDTSGEQYF TRBJ2-7 . TRBV27 17 many